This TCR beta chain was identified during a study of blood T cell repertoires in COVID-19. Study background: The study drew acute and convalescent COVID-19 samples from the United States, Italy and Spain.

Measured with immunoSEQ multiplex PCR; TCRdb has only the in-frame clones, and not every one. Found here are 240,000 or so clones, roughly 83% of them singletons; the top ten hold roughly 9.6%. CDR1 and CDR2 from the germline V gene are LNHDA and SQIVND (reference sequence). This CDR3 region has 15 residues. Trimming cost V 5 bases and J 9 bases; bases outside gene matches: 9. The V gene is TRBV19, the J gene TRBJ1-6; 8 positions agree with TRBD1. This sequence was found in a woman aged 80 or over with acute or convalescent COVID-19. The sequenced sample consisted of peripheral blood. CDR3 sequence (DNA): TGTGCCAGTAGTCTCGGACAGGGTGAAGGTTCACCCCTCCACTTT. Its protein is CASSLGQGEGSPLHF. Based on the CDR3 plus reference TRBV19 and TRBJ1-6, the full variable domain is DGGITQSPKYLFRKEGQNVTLSCEQNLNHDAMYWYRQDPGQGLRLIYYSQIVNDFQKGDIAEGYSVSREKKESFPLTVTSAQKNPTAFYLCASSLGQGEGSPLHFGNGTRLTVT.